The 32 T cell receptor beta chains given below trace back to one sample, sequenced in a study of blood T cell repertoires in COVID-19 (dated by TCRdb to about 2020). The library was made by the immunoSEQ multiplex PCR assay. TCRdb obtained this table from immuneACCESS and retained in-frame rearrangements with V and J assigned. These tables miss some clones; where compared with another copy, unresolved V genes account for less than half of the shortfall, and the remainder is unexplained. The sample table contains about 430,000 clones; only one count was recorded for more than 70% of them. Around 1.5% of the sample is held by the ten biggest clonotypes. The sequenced sample was PBMCs or T cells enriched from blood (not recorded which). Receptors originate from a woman aged 18 to 35 who had been exposed to COVID-19.

The J gene is TRBJ1-1, the V gene TRBV7-3; 9 bases match TRBD1. There are 18 residues in the CDR3. Losses at the gene ends were 7 bases for V and 2 bases for J; bases not matched to a gene: 17. Germline V CDR1 and CDR2: SGHTA, FQGTGA. CDR3 bases: TGTGCCAGCACCGTCAGGTGGGGACAGGGAAAAGTTAACACTGAAGCTTTCTTT. Its translation is CASTVRWGQGKVNTEAFF.

This clone was observed a single time. This rearrangement joins TRBV20-1 to TRBJ2-3, with D possibly TRBD2 on 5 matching bases. The CDR3 runs 15 residues. Germline CDR1 is DFQATT and CDR2 is SNEGSKA (reference sequence). V gave up 7 bases and J gave up 3 bases, with 20 bases separating them. The CDR3 bases are TGCAGTGTTAGTTTCGGGAAGGTGGAAACAGATACGCAGTATTTT. It yields the protein CSVSFGKVETDTQYF.

This chain connects TRBV9 to TRBJ1-2, with unresolved D. V lost 0 bases and J lost 5, with 11 bases in between. The CDR3 sequence is 14 residues long. The V gene's germline CDR1 is SGDLS and CDR2 YYNGEE. CDR3 DNA sequence: TGTGCCAGCAGCGTAGGCAGTCAGACTTATGGCTACACCTTC. This sequence encodes CASSVGSQTYGYTF.

V and J are TRBV4-2 and TRBJ2-6; D is uncertain. From germline, CDR1 is LGHNA and CDR2 YNFKEQ. Trimming shortened V by 0 bases and J by 0 bases, and 18 bases separated the two germline ends. This CDR3 has 20 residues. CDR3 loop: CASSQELLDTVASGANVLTF. The CDR3 region has the DNA TGTGCCAGCAGCCAAGAACTACTGGATACCGTGGCCTCTGGGGCCAACGTCCTGACTTTC.

V gene TRBV27 combines with J gene TRBJ2-1; D is possibly TRBD2 (5 bases). CDR1 is MNHEY, CDR2 SMNVEV, per germline (reference sequence). Trimming cost V 3 bases and J 5 bases, with 8 bases left between them. The CDR3 contains 13 residues. The CDR3 DNA is TGTGCCAGCAGTTTTTGGGGAGACAATGAGCAGTTCTTC. This translates into CASSFWGDNEQFF.

This chain connects TRBV4-2 to TRBJ1-6, with D unresolved. The CDR3 is 17 amino acids. V gave up 4 bases and J gave up 6 bases, with 19 bases separating them. Germline CDR1 reads LGHNA; CDR2 reads YNFKEQ. This CDR3 is CASSLDQSSTTNSPLHF. The CDR3 DNA reads as TGTGCCAGCAGCCTTGACCAGTCGAGTACTACTAATTCACCCCTCCACTTT.

The chain joins TRBV5-1 to TRBJ1-1, with 7 bases fitting TRBD1. CDR3 length equals 15 residues. The V gene's germline CDR1 is SGHRS and CDR2 YFSETQ. The V segment lost 0 bases and the J segment 2 bases; nucleotides outside the gene matches: 4. CDR3 bases: TGCGCCAGCAGCTTGGACGCAGGGGGAAACACTGAAGCTTTCTTT. Protein sequence: CASSLDAGGNTEAFF.

J is TRBJ2-1 and V is TRBV9; 10 positions agree with TRBD2. J gave up 9 bases and V 3 bases, and 9 bases lay outside the gene matches. The CDR3 covers 15 residues. Per the germline V gene, CDR1 is SGDLS and CDR2 is YYNGEE. The CDR3 reads CASSAFSGRMGEQFF. CDR3 bases: TGTGCCAGCAGCGCTTTTAGCGGGAGGATGGGTGAGCAGTTCTTC.

This chain links TRBV6-5 with TRBJ1-2; perhaps TRBD1 as D (5 bases). V dropped 4 bases and J dropped 8 bases, with 14 bases sitting between them. The CDR3 has 13 amino acids. The germline V gene encodes CDR1 MNHEY and CDR2 SVGAGI. In DNA form, the CDR3 reads TGTGCCAGCAGTTGGCGGGACGGAAGGGGCTACACCTTC. It specifies CASSWRDGRGYTF.

V gene TRBV7-2 combines with J gene TRBJ1-6, with D perhaps matching TRBD1 (5 bases). This CDR3 has 15 residues. The V gene lost 5 bases and the J gene lost 4 bases, with 12 bases spanning the gap. Germline loops: CDR1 SGHTA, CDR2 FQGNSA. The CDR3 region is CASSPSRQYNSPLHF. The CDR3 DNA is TGTGCCAGCAGCCCCAGTCGACAGTATAATTCACCCCTCCACTTT.

V and J are TRBV9 and TRBJ2-5; possible D gene TRBD1, 6 bases. The CDR3 is made up of 14 amino acids. With 5 bases removed from V and 5 bases from J, the gap between germline ends came to 16 bases. The germline V gene has CDR1 SGDLS and CDR2 YYNGEE. The CDR3 sequence is CASSFGQPSETQYF. The CDR3 DNA follows: TGTGCCAGCAGTTTTGGACAGCCGAGCGAGACCCAGTACTTC. Variable domain in full (rest from reference TRBV9 and TRBJ2-5): DSGVTQTPKHLITATGQRVTLRCSPRSGDLSVYWYQQSLDQGLQFLIQYYNGEERAKGNILERFSAQQFPDLHSELNLSSLELGDSALYFCASSFGQPSETQYFGPGTRLLVL.

This clone was recorded a few times. The V gene is TRBV3-1 (or the pseudogene TRBV3-2), the J gene TRBJ1-5; TRBD1 is a possible D gene (6 bases). Germline assignment: CDR1 LGHDT and CDR2 YNNKEL (reference sequence). CDR3 size: 16 residues. V lost 4 bases and J 4 bases, leaving 17 bases between the germline ends. The CDR3 sequence: CASSPSGTSTNQPQHF. The CDR3 DNA reads TGTGCCAGCAGCCCGTCCGGGACATCTACAAATCAGCCCCAGCATTTT.

The chain combines TRBV30 with TRBJ1-5; 7 bases align to TRBD1. The V and J ends lost 1 base and 7 bases, in that order; junction bases with no gene match: 1. Germline assignment: CDR1 GTSNPN and CDR2 SVGIG (reference sequence). The CDR3 sequence is 12 residues long. The chain's CDR3 is CAWSEQGQPQHF. The CDR3 DNA reads as TGTGCCTGGAGTGAACAGGGGCAGCCCCAGCATTTT.

V is TRBV9 and J is TRBJ2-3; TRBD2 aligns across 9 bases. This CDR3 spans 16 amino acids. Germline CDR1 and CDR2: SGDLS and YYNGEE. After removal of 3 bases from V and 0 bases from J, the junction contained 5 bases not matched to a gene. CDR3 in DNA: TGTGCCAGCAGCGGGCGACTAGCGGAGAGCACAGATACGCAGTATTTT. This encodes CASSGRLAESTDTQYF.

The chain couples TRBV7-8 to TRBJ1-1; 8 bases map to TRBD1. J was trimmed by 3 bases and V by 2 bases; bases with no gene match: 2. This CDR3 is 14 amino acids long. Germline V gene sequence: CDR1 SGHVS, CDR2 FQNEAQ. This CDR3 is CASSLNRGDTEAFF. CDR3 nucleotide sequence: TGTGCCAGCAGCTTAAACAGGGGGGACACTGAAGCTTTCTTT. Full variable domain (missing parts from reference TRBV7-8 and TRBJ1-1): GAGVSQSPRYKVAKRGQDVALRCDPISGHVSLFWYQQALGQGPEFLTYFQNEAQLDKSGLPSDRFFAERPEGSVSTLKIQRTQQEDSAVYLCASSLNRGDTEAFFGQGTRLTVV.

The chain couples TRBV2 to TRBJ1-1, with 10 nucleotides matching TRBD1. The CDR3 runs to 17 residues. Trimming took 5 bases from V and 11 from J; bases not matched to a gene: 20. Per germline, CDR1 SNHLY and CDR2 FYNNEI. The DNA of the CDR3 is TGTGCCAGCAGTCACCCCCTCCCCGGGACAGGGGAAGAGGGGGCTTTCTTT. Translation gives CASSHPLPGTGEEGAFF.

The chain has TRBV10-2 and TRBJ2-3; D might be TRBD2 (5 bases). The V gene's germline CDR1 is WSHSY and CDR2 SAAADI. The CDR3 length is 18 residues. Trimming removed 2 bases from V and 1 base from J, with 19 bases in between. The CDR3 loop reads CASSETARSGEGTDTQYF. The DNA for the CDR3 is TGCGCCAGCAGTGAGACCGCTAGGAGCGGAGAGGGCACAGATACGCAGTATTTT.

The genes are TRBV5-1 and TRBJ2-1; the D gene is possibly TRBD1 (6 bases). Trimming pared 2 bases from V and 7 bases from J, leaving 13 bases between. This CDR3 region has 14 residues. In germline, CDR1 is SGHRS, CDR2 YFSETQ. In DNA, the CDR3 is TGCGCCAGCAGCTTCGGACCCACAGGGAATGAGCAGTTCTTC. The encoded protein is CASSFGPTGNEQFF.

The rearrangement uses TRBV20-1 and TRBJ1-2, with D uncertain. The CDR3 length is 11 residues. Germline CDR1 and CDR2: DFQATT and SNEGSKA (reference sequence). The germline V and J ends were trimmed by 4 bases and 2 bases, with 5 bases remaining between them. The CDR3 nucleotides are TGCAGTGCTACCGGGAACTATGGCTACACCTTC. As protein: CSATGNYGYTF.

The gene calls are TRBV11-2 and TRBJ2-5, with 12 bases aligning to TRBD2. CDR3 length: 18 amino acids. V lost 3 bases to trimming and J lost 4 bases; unmatched junction nucleotides: 12. Germline V lookup: CDR1 SGHAT, CDR2 FQNNGV. The CDR3 nucleotides are TGTGCCAGCAGCTTCAGGACTAGCGGGAAATGGAGGGGAGAGACCCAGTACTTC. This gives the protein CASSFRTSGKWRGETQYF.

The rearrangement uses TRBV11-2 and TRBJ2-7, with D hard to call. Trimming removed 4 bases at V and 2 bases at J, with 9 bases between. The CDR3 runs to 13 residues. The V gene's germline CDR1 is SGHAT and CDR2 FQNNGV. CDR3: CASSYWAAYEQYF. CDR3 coding DNA: TGTGCCAGCAGCTACTGGGCAGCCTACGAGCAGTACTTC.

The chain uses TRBV4-2 and TRBJ2-1, with a tentative D call TRBD2 (6 bases). This CDR3 region has 14 residues. V was cut by 3 bases and J by 6 bases, with 12 bases left in between. CDR1 is LGHNA and CDR2 is YNFKEQ in the germline V gene. The DNA for the CDR3 is TGTGCCAGCAGCCAGTACCGGGACTCCAATGAGCAGTTCTTC. This sequence encodes CASSQYRDSNEQFF.

This chain links TRBV5-6 with TRBJ1-6; 8 bases match TRBD1. Trimming removed 3 bases from V and 8 bases from J; junction bases left unmatched: 13. CDR1 is SGHDT, CDR2 YYEEEE, per germline. This CDR3 spans 17 amino acids. The CDR3 here is CASSWAGQGSFHSPLHF. The CDR3 nucleotides are TGTGCCAGCAGCTGGGCCGGACAGGGAAGTTTCCATTCACCCCTCCACTTT.

V and J are TRBV24-1 and TRBJ1-5; D remains unclear. The CDR3 sequence is 14 residues long. V lost 4 bases and J 5 bases, leaving 11 bases between the germline ends. Germline-derived CDR1 and CDR2 are KGHDR and SFDVKD. The chain's CDR3 is CATSDSGGYQPQHF. CDR3 DNA: TGTGCCACCAGTGACTCAGGAGGGTATCAGCCCCAGCATTTT.

About this clone itself: In the same sample, other DNA sequences code for this CDR3. The V gene is TRBV28, the J gene TRBJ1-5, with D unclear. V lost 3 bases, J lost 7 bases, and 7 bases lay in between. The germline V gene has CDR1 MDHEN and CDR2 SYDVKM. This CDR3 is 12 amino acids long. DNA for the CDR3: TGTGCCAGCAGTTTGAGGGTACAGCCCCAGCATTTT. It yields the protein CASSLRVQPQHF.

This chain joins TRBV3-1 (or the pseudogene TRBV3-2) and TRBJ2-3, with a tentative D call TRBD1 (6 bases). Trimming stripped 1 base from V and 3 bases from J, with 17 bases between. The CDR3 spans 17 residues. Germline assignment: CDR1 LGHDT and CDR2 YNNKEL (reference sequence). The CDR3 DNA reads as TGTGCCAGCAGCCAAGTCCGGGTTGCAGGGGAGACAGATACGCAGTATTTT. Its protein is CASSQVRVAGETDTQYF.

This chain links TRBV24-1 with TRBJ2-1; D is uncertain. V lost 5 bases and J 5 bases, leaving 12 bases between the germline ends. The CDR3 is made up of 14 amino acids. Germline V gives CDR1 KGHDR, CDR2 SFDVKD. The CDR3 is CATSVSALHNEQFF. CDR3 DNA: TGTGCCACCAGTGTCAGCGCCCTTCACAATGAGCAGTTCTTC.

This clone was observed a single time. CDR3 coding DNA: TGTGCCAGTAGTGCCTCAGGGACAGAAGGGAGCTCTGGGGCCAACGTCCTGACTTTC. It translates to CASSASGTEGSSGANVLTF. The genes are TRBV19 and TRBJ2-6; 7 bases match TRBD1. The germline CDR1 and CDR2 sequences are LNHDA and SQIVND (reference sequence). The junction had 13 bases not matched to a gene; V was cut back by 5 bases and J by 0 bases. This CDR3 is 19 amino acids long.

V is TRBV3-1 (or the pseudogene TRBV3-2) and J is TRBJ2-6, with D possibly TRBD1 on 7 matching bases. The CDR3 totals 18 residues. Trimming took 0 bases from V and 1 from J, leaving 13 bases between them. The germline V gene has CDR1 LGHDT and CDR2 YNNKEL (reference sequence). The CDR3 reads CASSQDSGGGSGANVLTF. For the CDR3, the DNA is TGTGCCAGCAGCCAAGATTCAGGGGGAGGATCTGGGGCCAACGTCCTGACTTTC.

The J gene is TRBJ2-7, the V gene TRBV5-1, with TRBD1 matching over 7 bases. Germline CDR1 SGHRS, CDR2 YFSETQ. The CDR3 covers 14 residues. J was trimmed by 4 bases and V by 0 bases; bases with no gene match: 4. The CDR3 nucleotides read TGCGCCAGCAGCTTGGGACAGGGAAAGTACGAGCAGTACTTC. It specifies CASSLGQGKYEQYF.

In regard to this clone: In the same sample, other DNA sequences code for this CDR3. The chain recombines TRBV7-9 with TRBJ2-7, with D maybe TRBD2 (6 bases). Germline loops: CDR1 SEHNR, CDR2 FQNEAQ (reference sequence). Trimming cost V 4 bases and J 3 bases, with 19 bases left between them. The length of the CDR3 is 16 residues. As DNA, the CDR3 is TGTGCCAGCAGCTCGGAGGGCGGGACGGCTTACTACGAGCAGTACTTC. This sequence encodes CASSSEGGTAYYEQYF. The whole variable domain, remainder taken from reference TRBV7-9 and TRBJ2-7, is DTGVSQNPRHKITKRGQNVTFRCDPISEHNRLYWYRQTLGQGPEFLTYFQNEAQLEKSRLLSDRFSAERPKGSFSTLEIQRTEQGDSAMYLCASSSEGGTAYYEQYFGPGTRLTVT.

This sequence joins TRBV19 and TRBJ2-2; 9 positions agree with TRBD2. CDR3 length equals 14 residues. Trimming cost V 4 bases and J 6 bases; bases outside gene matches: 3. The germline CDR1 and CDR2 sequences are LNHDA and SQIVND (reference sequence). The CDR3 DNA reads as TGTGCCAGTAGTAGTAGCGGGAGTTCCGGGGAGCTGTTTTTT. Its translation: CASSSSGSSGELFF.